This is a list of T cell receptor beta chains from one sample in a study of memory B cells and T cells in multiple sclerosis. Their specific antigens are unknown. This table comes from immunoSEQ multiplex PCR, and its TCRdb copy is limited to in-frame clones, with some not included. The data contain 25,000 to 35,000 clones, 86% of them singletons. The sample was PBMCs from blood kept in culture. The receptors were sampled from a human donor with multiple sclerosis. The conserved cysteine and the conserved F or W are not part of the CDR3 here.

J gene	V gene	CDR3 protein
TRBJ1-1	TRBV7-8	ASSGWTGGTEAF
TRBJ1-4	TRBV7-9	ASSPGIGQGYEKLF
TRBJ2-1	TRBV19	ASSISTSGRSYNEQF
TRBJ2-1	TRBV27	ASTLVFNSYNEQF
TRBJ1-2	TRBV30	AWEGIRGQGDGYT
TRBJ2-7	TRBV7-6	ASSLGESSYEQY
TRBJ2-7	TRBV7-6	ASSLISPGGGSYEQY
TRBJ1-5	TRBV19	ASSLARQATNQPQH
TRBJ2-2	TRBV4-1	ASNILAGGSTGELF
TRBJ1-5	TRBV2	ASSELPGANQPQH
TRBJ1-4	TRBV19	ASSISAFGEKLF